One and the same sample provided the 3 T cell receptor beta chains below, sequenced in a study of response to subunit inactivated influenza vaccine (dated by TCRdb to about 2018). The library was obtained by RT-PCR. Sequencing instrument: Illumina HiSeq 2500. TCRdb trimmed the raw reads at Q25, called clones with MiXCR and kept productive beta chains. All rows with the same CDR3 protein become a single entry with the most common DNA and genes. The sample table lists more than 150,000 distinct CDR3 sequences, about 9% of them with a count of one. 9.5% to 13% of the sample lies in the top ten. The material sequenced was non-naive T cells sorted from PBMCs, taken on the day of vaccination. The cell subset or site tag for this specimen amounts to: memory T cell fraction. These receptors were collected from a man in his fifties who received an inactivated influenza vaccine. Donor details come from another sample of the same person, matched by shared clones.

This clonotype has more than one count but fewer than ten. This chain connects TRBV14 to TRBJ2-3, with a tentative D call TRBD2 (6 bases). Germline CDR1 SGHDN, CDR2 FVKESK. V lost 6 bases to trimming and J lost 6 bases, with 19 bases between them. The CDR3 contains 15 residues. The CDR3 DNA is TGTGCCAGCAGGGCCGGGACTCTGTTTTCGGATACGCAGTATTTT. Its protein product is CASRAGTLFSDTQYF.

The count of this clonotype is one. A clone one base away is much larger, so this may be a read error. The V gene is TRBV29-1, the J gene TRBJ2-5, with D possibly matching TRBD1 (6 bases). V was pared by 3 bases and J by 1 base, with 15 bases between. The germline V gene encodes CDR1 SQVTM and CDR2 ANQGSEA. The CDR3 has 15 amino acids. This CDR3 is CSVEIGTHTQETQYF. In DNA, the CDR3 is TGCAGCGTTGAGATCGGGACACATACCCAAGAGACCCAGTACTTC.

This clonotype was counted only a few times. This chain connects TRBV12-3 or TRBV12-4 to TRBJ2-7; D is possibly TRBD1 (6 bases). The CDR3 consists of 15 residues. The ends were cut back, 5 bases at V and 5 bases at J, with 19 bases in the middle. The CDR3 nucleotides are TGTGCCAGCAGTCCTAGCAGAAGACAGGCCAACGAGCAGTACTTC. This sequence encodes CASSPSRRQANEQYF.